Listed below are T cell receptor beta chains from one sample, sequenced in a study of response to subunit inactivated influenza vaccine. TCRdb analysed the RT-PCR reads with MiXCR anew, one entry per CDR3 protein. The data show roughly 700,000 distinct CDR3 sequences, with about 15% seen just once and roughly 12% held by the top ten. The starting material was PBMCs from blood, obtained less than 13 days after vaccination. These receptors originate from a man over 45 who received an inactivated influenza vaccine. The CDR3 runs from the conserved cysteine through the conserved F or W. Each record gives: J gene, V gene, D gene, clone size, CDR3 protein, CDR3 DNA. The D gene is left open where the match is weak. Only some rows state a clone size, as once, few, many or a class for expanded clones.

>TRBJ1-5|TRBV27|TRBD1|few
CASSPLGTDNQPQHF
TGTGCCAGCAGTCCCCTCGGGACAGACAATCAGCCCCAGCATTTT
>TRBJ2-7|TRBV7-2|TRBD1|-
CASSATAGGYEQYF
TGTGCCAGCAGCGCCACGGCAGGGGGCTACGAGCAGTACTTC
>TRBJ2-7|TRBV11-1|-|few
CASSALQGYEQYF
TGTGCCAGCAGCGCCTTACAGGGATACGAGCAGTACTTC
>TRBJ1-1|TRBV11-2|-|-
CASSSGWYTEAFF
TGTGCCAGCAGCTCGGGGTGGTACACTGAAGCTTTCTTT
>TRBJ2-1|TRBV7-2|-|few
CASSLGEYTMGFF
TGTGCCAGCAGCTTAGGCGAGTACACCATGGGGTTCTTC
>TRBJ1-5|TRBV4-2|-|few
CASSQVLDQPQHF
TGTGCCAGCAGCCAAGTTTTGGATCAGCCCCAGCATTTT
>TRBJ2-5|TRBV4-3|-|-
CASSHPPRGIQETQYF
TGCGCCAGCAGCCATCCCCCCCGGGGTATCCAAGAGACCCAGTACTTC
>TRBJ2-2|TRBV11-2|-|few
CASSLDERGANTGELFF
TGTGCCAGCAGCTTAGATGAACGGGGTGCTAACACCGGGGAGCTGTTTTTT
>TRBJ2-1|TRBV7-9|-|many
CASSLSDNEQFF
TGTGCCAGCAGCTTATCGGACAATGAGCAGTTCTTC
>TRBJ1-5|TRBV20-1|-|few
CSASGPVSNQPQHF
TGCAGTGCTAGTGGCCCCGTTAGCAATCAGCCCCAGCATTTT
>TRBJ1-1|TRBV12-3/TRBV12-4|TRBD1|few
CAILMGQGVTEAFF
TGTGCCATCCTGATGGGCCAGGGGGTCACTGAAGCTTTCTTT
>TRBJ1-2|TRBV28|-|many
CASSFFSGPRVGRYGYTF
TGTGCCAGCAGTTTCTTCTCGGGGCCAAGGGTCGGACGCTATGGCTACACCTTC
>TRBJ2-4|TRBV20-1|-|-
CSARERQGPNIQYF
TGCAGTGCTAGAGAAAGGCAGGGCCCAAACATTCAGTACTTC
>TRBJ2-1|TRBV12-3/TRBV12-4|-|many
CASSPRRAGYNEQFF
TGTGCCAGCAGTCCCCGGAGGGCCGGGTACAATGAGCAGTTCTTC
>TRBJ1-2|TRBV28|TRBD1|-
CASSLAQGSYGYTF
TGTGCCAGCAGTTTGGCACAGGGGAGCTATGGCTACACCTTC
>TRBJ2-7|TRBV7-2|-|few
CASSLGQGGSYEQYF
TGTGCCAGCAGCTTAGGTCAGGGGGGTTCCTACGAGCAGTACTTC
>TRBJ2-3|TRBV5-1|TRBD1|once
CASSVVQGIIDTQYF
TGCGCCAGCAGCGTGGTACAGGGGATTATCGATACGCAGTATTTT
>TRBJ2-2|TRBV10-3|-|many
CAISGSVTGELFF
TGTGCCATCAGTGGATCAGTCACCGGGGAGCTGTTTTTT
>TRBJ2-7|TRBV29-1|TRBD2|few
CSVEERTRGDEQYF
TGCAGCGTTGAAGAACGCACCCGGGGGGACGAGCAGTACTTC
>TRBJ2-7|TRBV12-3/TRBV12-4|-|-
CASSFARGYEQYF
TGTGCCAGCAGTTTTGCCAGGGGATACGAGCAGTACTTC
>TRBJ2-7|TRBV24-1|TRBD1|-
CATSGGTGDSYEQYF
TGTGCCACCAGTGGGGGGACAGGGGACTCCTACGAGCAGTACTTC
>TRBJ1-5|TRBV28|-|many
CASSSLNQPQHF
TGTGCCAGCAGTTCACTCAATCAGCCCCAGCATTTT
>TRBJ2-2|TRBV12-3/TRBV12-4|TRBD2|few
CASSRRRGGRTGELFF
TGTGCCAGCAGTAGAAGGCGGGGGGGCCGTACCGGGGAGCTGTTTTTT